This passage covers 5 T cell receptor beta chains from one sample sequenced in a study of T cells in Graves' hyperthyroidism and ophthalmopathy. From RNA transcripts, TCR beta CDR3 regions were amplified. The HTBI primer set drove a first-round RT-PCR of the TCR CDR3. TCRdb fed the multiplex PCR reads into MiXCR, producing one record per CDR3 protein. Of 450,000 to 550,000 distinct CDR3 sequences listed, approximately 25% are singletons. Sequencing was done on a sample of blood. These receptor sequences come from a woman in her 30s with Graves' ophthalmopathy.

In this sample, this clonotype turned up a few times. The chain combines TRBV18 with TRBJ1-2, with 7 nucleotides matching TRBD1. V gave up 3 bases and J gave up 7 bases; unmatched junction bases: 5. The CDR3 contains 13 residues. Germline CDR1 KGHSH, CDR2 LQKENI. The CDR3 spells CASSPGQQSGYTF. The CDR3 DNA is TGTGCCAGCTCACCGGGACAGCAGTCTGGCTACACCTTC.

This chain uses TRBV27 with TRBJ2-5, with D unresolved. The CDR3 contains 13 residues. Germline V gene data show CDR1 as MNHEY and CDR2 as SMNVEV (reference sequence). V gave up 7 bases and J gave up 5 bases, with 14 bases separating them. The CDR3 bases are TGTGCCAGCACCCGAGGCAAAGGGGAGACCCAGTACTTC. Its translation is CASTRGKGETQYF.

The sample holds many counts of this clonotype. The gene calls are TRBV5-1 and TRBJ2-7; 9 nucleotides agree with TRBD1. The J segment lost 3 bases and the V segment lost 4 bases, leaving 5 bases of the junction unmatched. Germline-derived CDR1 and CDR2 are SGHRS and YFSETQ. The CDR3 covers 14 residues. In nucleotides, the CDR3 is TGCGCCAGCAGCGCGGGACAGGGCTTCTACGAGCAGTACTTC. Protein sequence: CASSAGQGFYEQYF.

The chain carries TRBV6-5 and TRBJ1-2; tentatively, D is TRBD1 (6 bases). CDR1 is MNHEY and CDR2 is SVGAGI in the germline V gene. V lost 2 bases and J 5 bases, leaving 12 bases between the germline ends. CDR3 size: 14 residues. CDR3 nucleotide sequence: TGTGCCAGCAGTTACGGGGGGCGCCCATATGGCTACACCTTC. It encodes CASSYGGRPYGYTF.

This clonotype appeared many times. The rearrangement links TRBV7-3 to TRBJ1-1; TRBD1 agrees at 9 bases. V was clipped by 5 bases and J by 1 base; unmatched bases: 5. The CDR3 spans 15 residues. Germline V lookup: CDR1 SGHTA, CDR2 FQGTGA. CDR3 coding DNA: TGTGCCAGCAGCCCCTGGGGACAGGGGAACACTGAAGCTTTCTTT. This gives the protein CASSPWGQGNTEAFF.